Here is one TCR beta chain with its context. The entry originates in a study of T cell changes during pregnancy in multiple sclerosis. Libraries were prepared by immunoSEQ multiplex PCR; TCRdb keeps only in-frame clonotypes and omits some of them. Among approximately 100,000 clones listed, more than 90% were seen once. CDR3 length: 14 amino acids. CDR1 and CDR2 (germline): SGHAT, FQDESV (reference sequence). With 5 bases clipped from V and 5 bases from J, the junction kept 7 bases outside the gene matches. This TCR was sampled from a female donor with multiple sclerosis, enrolled in a pregnancy study. This specimen consisted of peripheral blood, obtained in the second trimester of pregnancy. The V gene is TRBV11-1, the J gene TRBJ2-5, with 8 bases matching TRBD2. The CDR3 is CASSLVAGRETQYF. The CDR3 bases are TGTGCCAGCAGCCTTGTAGCGGGAAGGGAGACCCAGTACTTC.